The 10 T cell receptor beta chains reported below all come from one sample, sequenced in a study of blood T cell repertoires in COVID-19. Produced via immunoSEQ multiplex PCR; TCRdb's table is partial and in-frame only. The data show about 68,000 clones, about nine tenths seen once. Sequences were obtained from peripheral blood. The receptors were gathered from a man under 40 with acute or convalescent COVID-19.

This clone was counted a few times. The rearrangement joins TRBV28 to TRBJ1-1; a possible D gene is TRBD1 (5 bases). This CDR3 has 15 residues. Germline assignment: CDR1 MDHEN and CDR2 SYDVKM. Trimming shortened V by 5 bases and J by 2 bases, and 15 bases separated the two germline ends. The chain's CDR3 is CASSRPQGINTEAFF. As DNA, the CDR3 is TGTGCCAGCAGTCGGCCGCAGGGAATTAACACTGAAGCTTTCTTT. Full variable domain (rest looked up from reference TRBV28 and TRBJ1-1): DVKVTQSSRYLVKRTGEKVFLECVQDMDHENMFWYRQDPGLGLRLIYFSYDVKMKEKGDIPEGYSVSREKKERFSLILESASTNQTSMYLCASSRPQGINTEAFFGQGTRLTVV.

V is TRBV4-1 and J is TRBJ2-7; TRBD2 matches at 7 bases. V was clipped by 2 bases and J by 2 bases; unmatched bases: 3. The CDR3 is 14 amino acids. From germline, CDR1 is MGHRA and CDR2 YSYEKL. CDR3: CASSQPGLPYEQYF. The CDR3 region has the DNA TGCGCCAGCAGCCAACCGGGACTACCCTACGAGCAGTACTTC.

The chain is built from TRBV29-1 and TRBJ2-1; 14 bases fit TRBD2. V was clipped by 6 bases and J by 7 bases; unmatched bases: 5. From germline, CDR1 is SQVTM and CDR2 ANQGSEA. The CDR3 length is 14 residues. The CDR3 protein is CSVQTSGRGNEQFF. Here the CDR3 DNA reads TGCAGCGTCCAGACTAGCGGGAGGGGTAATGAGCAGTTCTTC.

The chain uses TRBV2 and TRBJ2-1, with 14 positions matching TRBD2. The length of the CDR3 is 16 residues. CDR1 is SNHLY and CDR2 is FYNNEI in the germline V gene. V trimming: 4 bases; J trimming: 6 bases; junction bases outside the gene matches: 5. The CDR3 coding sequence is TGTGCCAGCAGTGCCCCCGGGACTAGCGGGAGCAATGAGCAGTTCTTC. Translated: CASSAPGTSGSNEQFF.

The V gene is TRBV7-9, the J gene TRBJ2-1; no firm D call. Germline V gene lookup returns CDR1 SEHNR and CDR2 FQNEAQ (reference sequence). V shed 4 bases and J shed 4 bases, with 14 bases lying between them. This CDR3 is built from 15 residues. The CDR3 loop is CASSSRGDRYNEQFF. Here the CDR3 DNA reads TGTGCCAGCAGCTCCCGAGGCGATAGGTACAATGAGCAGTTCTTC.

The V gene is TRBV11-2, the J gene TRBJ1-5; D is unclear. Trimming took 4 bases from V and 3 from J, leaving 7 bases between them. From germline, CDR1 is SGHAT and CDR2 FQNNGV. The CDR3 length is 13 residues. The DNA of the CDR3 is TGTGCCAGCAGCTCCCAAATCAATCAGCCCCAGCATTTT. This sequence encodes CASSSQINQPQHF.

The rearrangement uses TRBV25-1 and TRBJ2-1; the D gene is possibly TRBD1 (6 bases). CDR1 and CDR2 from the germline V gene are MGHDK and SYGVNS. The CDR3 length is 14 residues. V was shortened by 2 bases and J by 9 bases, with 14 bases between the two germline ends. The CDR3 bases are TGTGCCAGCAGTGAAGACAACAGGGTTGGTGAGCAGTTCTTC. Translating gives CASSEDNRVGEQFF.

The chain employs TRBV6-5 and TRBJ1-2; D not certain. CDR3 length equals 14 residues. The germline CDR1 and CDR2 sequences are MNHEY and SVGAGI. V shed 7 bases and J shed 2 bases, with 14 bases lying between them. CDR3 region: CASTQPLANYGYTF. The DNA of the CDR3 is TGTGCCAGCACCCAACCCCTAGCAAACTATGGCTACACCTTC.

The chain is built from TRBV6-5 and TRBJ2-7; 7 bases match TRBD2. CDR1 is MNHEY and CDR2 is SVGAGI in the germline V gene. CDR3 length: 12 residues. The V segment lost 6 bases and the J segment 2 bases; nucleotides outside the gene matches: 1. CDR3 coding DNA: TGTGCCAGCAGCCTAGCGGCCTACGAGCAGTACTTC. Its protein is CASSLAAYEQYF.

The chain joins TRBV30 to TRBJ2-1; D is unresolved. The V end lost 0 bases, the J end lost 8 bases, and 11 bases lay between the germline ends. Germline assignment: CDR1 GTSNPN and CDR2 SVGIG (reference sequence). The CDR3 is made up of 13 amino acids. The CDR3 sequence is CAWSVSGPDEQFF. For the CDR3, the DNA is TGTGCCTGGAGTGTATCTGGGCCGGATGAGCAGTTCTTC.